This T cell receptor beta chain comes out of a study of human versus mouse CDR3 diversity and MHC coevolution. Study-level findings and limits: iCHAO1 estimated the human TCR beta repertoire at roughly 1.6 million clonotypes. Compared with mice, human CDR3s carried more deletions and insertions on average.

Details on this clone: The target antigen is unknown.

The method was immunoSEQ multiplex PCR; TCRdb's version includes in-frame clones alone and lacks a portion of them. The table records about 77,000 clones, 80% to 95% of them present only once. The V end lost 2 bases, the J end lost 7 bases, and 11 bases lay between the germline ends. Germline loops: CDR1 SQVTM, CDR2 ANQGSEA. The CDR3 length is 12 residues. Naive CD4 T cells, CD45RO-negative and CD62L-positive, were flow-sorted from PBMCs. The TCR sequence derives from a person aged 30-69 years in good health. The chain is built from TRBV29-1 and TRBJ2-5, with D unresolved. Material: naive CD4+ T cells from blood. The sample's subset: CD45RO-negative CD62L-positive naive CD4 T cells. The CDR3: CSVEPPSRTQYF. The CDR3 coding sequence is TGCAGCGTTGAACCCCCCTCTCGGACCCAGTACTTC.